This T cell receptor beta chain was sequenced in a study of cytomegalovirus exposure and HLA in healthy donors. Points from the study as a whole: For TCR beta chains, V- and J-gene trimming was later linked to a missense DCLRE1C variant. According to an earlier analysis, most TCR beta V segments yielded productive rearrangements about 87% or about 30% of the time. An Asian-associated ancestry cluster reportedly showed fewer N-insertions than the approximately 620-donor mean in a later analysis.

PCR was performed using 60 Vbeta and 13 Jbeta primers. TCRdb's table, derived via immunoSEQ multiplex PCR, lists solely in-frame clones and lacks some. The sample yields 100,000 to 150,000 clones, about 80% seen once. In the case of this clone: Its specificity is not known.

Trimming took 4 bases from V and 10 from J, leaving 13 bases between them. The CDR3 loop spans 12 amino acids. CDR1 and CDR2 from the germline V gene are LGHNA and YSLEER. The sample consisted of PBMCs. The chain links TRBV4-3 to TRBJ1-1; a possible D gene is TRBD1 (6 bases). The receptor was isolated from a woman in her forties or fifties in good health and CMV-seropositive. The CDR3 sequence: CASSRGTSGAFF. CDR3 bases: TGCGCCAGCAGCCGGGGGACATCAGGAGCTTTCTTT.